These T cell receptor beta chains were read from a single sample in a study of OX40 agonist ivuxolimab in advanced cancers. The repertoire was sequenced with immunoSEQ multiplex PCR; TCRdb's copy has only in-frame clones and lacks some. The profile shows some 86,000 clones, about 85% of them singletons. The source material was CD4+ or CD8+ T cells sorted from blood, sampled in a trial of the OX40 agonist ivuxolimab. All receptors come from an adult with an advanced solid tumor such as melanoma, head and neck, liver or kidney cancer. Each CDR3 is given with its conserved first and last residue. The D gene is left open where the match is weak. Only some rows state a clone size, as once, few, many or a class for expanded clones.

NA,TRBJ1-1,TRBV7-9,NA,CASSLADYYGTEAFF,TGTGCCAGCAGCTTAGCCGATTATTACGGGACAGAAGCTTTCTTT
NA,TRBJ2-1,TRBV7-9,NA,CASSLGQGNNEQFF,TGTGCCAGCAGCTTAGGCCAGGGGAACAATGAGCAGTTCTTC
NA,TRBJ2-1,TRBV7-7,NA,CASSSLGGEQFF,TGTGCTAGCAGCTCCCTGGGCGGTGAGCAGTTCTTC
TRBD2,TRBJ2-1,TRBV28,NA,CASRSSGSPSYNEQFF,TGTGCCAGCAGAAGTAGCGGGAGCCCCTCCTACAATGAGCAGTTCTTC
NA,TRBJ2-7,TRBV4-1,NA,CASSSSVRHEQYF,TGCGCCAGCAGTAGCTCCGTGCGCCACGAGCAGTACTTC
TRBD1,TRBJ1-1,TRBV5-5,once,CASSTRTGGPRPEAFF,TGTGCCAGCAGCACCCGGACAGGGGGCCCGCGGCCTGAAGCTTTCTTT
NA,TRBJ1-5,TRBV19,NA,CASSLVRSNQPQHF,TGTGCCAGCAGTTTAGTTCGCAGCAATCAGCCCCAGCATTTT
TRBD1,TRBJ2-7,TRBV25-1,NA,CASSPTGVVPNYEQYF,TGTGCCAGCAGCCCTACAGGGGTTGTACCCAACTACGAGCAGTACTTC
NA,TRBJ1-1,TRBV29-1,NA,CSVEMERKAFF,TGCAGCGTTGAAATGGAACGGAAAGCTTTCTTT
NA,TRBJ2-7,TRBV30,NA,CAWMGGKHEQYF,TGTGCCTGGATGGGGGGTAAACACGAGCAGTACTTC
NA,TRBJ1-1,TRBV30,NA,CAWSVRTYDEAFF,TGTGCCTGGAGTGTGCGGACTTATGATGAAGCTTTCTTT
NA,TRBJ1-1,TRBV28,once,CASVKRHTEAFF,TGTGCCAGCGTTAAGCGTCACACTGAAGCTTTCTTT
TRBD2,TRBJ2-5,TRBV5-4,NA,CASSFLAGGYETQYF,TGTGCCAGCAGCTTTCTAGCGGGAGGTTACGAGACCCAGTACTTC
NA,TRBJ1-4,TRBV28,NA,CASRLDRLLNANEKLFF,TGTGCCAGCAGGCTAGACAGGCTCCTGAATGCTAATGAAAAACTGTTTTTT
TRBD1,TRBJ1-2,TRBV7-9,NA,CASRGPGQGALNGGYTF,TGTGCCAGCAGGGGCCCGGGACAGGGCGCCCTGAACGGTGGCTACACCTTC
TRBD1,TRBJ2-7,TRBV6-1,once,CASSEGGLTGGKEQYF,TGTGCCAGCAGTGAAGGAGGCTTGACAGGGGGGAAGGAGCAGTACTTC
NA,TRBJ1-5,TRBV25-1,NA,CASIGGWGQPQHF,TGTGCCAGCATTGGGGGCTGGGGTCAGCCCCAGCATTTT
TRBD2,TRBJ2-3,TRBV11-3,once,CASSPRTSEDTQYF,TGTGCCAGCAGCCCCCGGACTAGCGAAGATACGCAGTATTTT
NA,TRBJ2-3,TRBV5-4,once,CASSLDEHPSTQYF,TGTGCCAGCAGCTTGGATGAGCACCCTAGTACGCAGTATTTT
NA,TRBJ2-5,TRBV30,NA,CAWRVEYQETQYF,TGTGCCTGGAGGGTAGAGTACCAAGAGACCCAGTACTTC
NA,TRBJ2-4,TRBV21-1,NA,CASSNENIQYF,TGTGCCAGCAGCAATGAAAACATTCAGTACTTC
NA,TRBJ1-1,TRBV5-1,NA,CASSLALDPGTEAFF,TGCGCCAGCAGCTTGGCCTTAGACCCTGGGACTGAAGCTTTCTTT
NA,TRBJ2-7,TRBV7-6,NA,CASSAESSFNEQYF,TGTGCCAGCAGCGCGGAGTCTAGTTTCAACGAGCAGTACTTC
NA,TRBJ2-7,TRBV10-2,NA,CASSGSYEQYF,TGCGCCAGCAGTGGGTCCTACGAGCAGTACTTC
NA,TRBJ2-3,TRBV19,NA,CASSIVRDTQYF,TGTGCCAGTAGTATAGTTAGAGATACGCAGTATTTT
NA,TRBJ1-4,TRBV5-1,NA,CASSLADGATNEKLFF,TGCGCCAGCAGCTTGGCCGATGGAGCAACTAATGAAAAACTGTTTTTT
NA,TRBJ1-5,TRBV5-4,NA,CASSFGTGNQPQHF,TGTGCCAGCAGCTTCGGGACGGGTAATCAGCCCCAGCATTTT
TRBD1,TRBJ1-5,TRBV28,NA,CASSSTRGTENQPQHF,TGTGCCAGCAGTTCAACCCGGGGGACAGAAAATCAGCCCCAGCATTTT
TRBD2,TRBJ2-3,TRBV15,NA,CATSIGLATSTDTQYF,TGTGCCACCAGCATCGGACTAGCTACTAGCACAGATACGCAGTATTTT
NA,TRBJ1-1,TRBV5-5,NA,CASSLGPTENTEAFF,TGTGCCAGCAGCCTGGGGCCCACAGAGAACACTGAAGCTTTCTTT
NA,TRBJ2-2,TRBV5-1,NA,CASSPKSETDKTGELFF,TGCGCCAGCAGCCCCAAATCAGAGACCGATAAAACCGGGGAGCTGTTTTTT
NA,TRBJ1-2,TRBV5-1,NA,CASSPTFNYGYTF,TGCGCCAGCAGCCCGACGTTTAACTATGGCTACACCTTC
TRBD2,TRBJ2-7,TRBV28,NA,CASSLSPGLAAEQYF,TGTGCCAGCAGTTTATCCCCGGGACTAGCGGCCGAGCAGTACTTC
NA,TRBJ1-1,TRBV7-8,NA,CASNLRGGNRDTEAFF,TGTGCCAGCAACCTTCGGGGAGGGAATCGGGACACTGAAGCTTTCTTT